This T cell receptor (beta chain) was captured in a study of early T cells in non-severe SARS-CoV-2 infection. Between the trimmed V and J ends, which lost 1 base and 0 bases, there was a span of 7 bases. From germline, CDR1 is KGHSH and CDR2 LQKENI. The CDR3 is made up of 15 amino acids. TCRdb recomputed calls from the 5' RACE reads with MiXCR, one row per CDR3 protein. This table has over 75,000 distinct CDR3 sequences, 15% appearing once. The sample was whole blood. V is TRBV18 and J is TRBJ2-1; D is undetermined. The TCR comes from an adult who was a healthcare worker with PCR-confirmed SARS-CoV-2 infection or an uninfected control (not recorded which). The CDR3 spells CASSPQQNSYNEQFF. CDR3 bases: TGTGCCAGCTCACCACAACAGAACTCCTACAATGAGCAGTTCTTC.